What follows is one T cell receptor (beta chain) and its context. Assay: immunoSEQ multiplex PCR; the TCRdb copy retains only in-frame clones and omits some. Among about 310,000 clones listed, 87% were seen once. Trimming took off 5 bases at V and 4 bases at J, with 17 bases between the two ends. This CDR3 has 16 amino acids. CDR1 and CDR2 from the germline V gene are SEHNR and FQNEAQ (reference sequence). This entry belongs to a study of blood T cell repertoires in COVID-19. The chain links TRBV7-9 to TRBJ1-4; a possible D gene is TRBD1 (6 bases). The sequence was collected from a woman aged 18-29 years who had recovered from COVID-19. Sequenced sample: PBMCs or T cells enriched from blood (not recorded which). CDR3 sequence: CASSQLIGGINEKLFF. DNA of the CDR3: TGTGCCAGCAGCCAACTTATAGGGGGAATTAATGAAAAACTGTTTTTT.